This note documents a single TCR beta chain sequence. The antigen is undetermined. This entry is derived from a study of T cell responses to AZD1222 COVID-19 vaccine. V dropped 0 bases and J dropped 3; count of bases not matched to a gene: 5. The germline gives CDR1 LGHNA, CDR2 YNFKEQ. CDR3 length equals 17 residues. Study-level findings and limits: Seropositive at baseline were only a handful of AZD1222 recipients.

Sequenced by immunoSEQ multiplex PCR; TCRdb stores in-frame clones only, minus some. The sample carries about 110,000 clones, about 90% recorded once. The chain joins TRBV4-2 to TRBJ2-5; 12 positions agree with TRBD2. The specimen comprised peripheral blood, sampled on day 0 of AZD1222 vaccination. The clonotype originates from an adult in good health. This chain's CDR3 is CASSQDLAGGPEETQYF. CDR3 in DNA: TGTGCCAGCAGCCAAGATCTAGCGGGAGGGCCAGAAGAGACCCAGTACTTC.